The next 28 T cell receptor beta chains were all read from a single sample in a study of monozygotic twins with inflammatory bowel disease. TCRdb reworked the 5' RACE reads into one entry per CDR3 protein, no DNA. The sample has 400,000 or so distinct CDR3 sequences; the top ten hold more than 2%. The source material was blood. All receptors derive from a human donor with ulcerative colitis or Crohn's disease, or a healthy co-twin of an affected twin (not recorded which).

The rearrangement joins TRBV5-1 to TRBJ1-1; no DNA is available, so the TRBD1 call from TCRdb remains unchecked. Germline V gene lookup returns CDR1 SGHRS and CDR2 YFSETQ. CDR3 length: 13 residues. CDR3 in amino acids: CASNRGTNTEAFF.

This rearrangement joins TRBV5-1 to TRBJ1-1; TCRdb selects TRBD1, and the lack of DNA leaves this call unchecked. Germline assignment: CDR1 SGHRS and CDR2 YFSETQ. This CDR3 contains 13 residues. The CDR3 loop is CASSLEGRNEAFF. Combining the CDR3 with reference TRBV5-1 and TRBJ1-1 gives the whole variable domain KAGVTQTPRYLIKTRGQQVTLSCSPISGHRSVSWYQQTPGQGLQFLFEYFSETQRNKGNFPGRFSGRQFSNSRSEMNVSTLELGDSALYLCASSLEGRNEAFFGQGTRLTVV.

The rearrangement joins TRBV5-1 to TRBJ2-7; the TRBD1 assignment by TCRdb is unverifiable without DNA. Germline V CDR1 and CDR2: SGHRS, YFSETQ. The CDR3 extends over 15 amino acids. CDR3 sequence: CASSLVPGYSYEQYF.

This chain links TRBV7-9 with TRBJ1-4. There are 14 residues in the CDR3. Per the germline V gene, CDR1 is SEHNR and CDR2 is FQNEAQ (reference sequence). The CDR3: CASSIAATNEKLFF.

The chain is built from TRBV6-1 and TRBJ2-3; as DNA is missing, the TRBD2 call by TCRdb cannot be tested. The CDR3 extends over 15 amino acids. CDR1 is MNHNS, CDR2 SASEGT, per germline. This chain's CDR3 is CASSTLAVSTDTQYF.

V is TRBV6-1 and J is TRBJ1-1. Per the germline V gene, CDR1 is MNHNS and CDR2 is SASEGT. The CDR3 sequence is 15 residues long. The CDR3 spells CASSPGVLLVGEAFF.

The chain combines TRBV20-1 with TRBJ2-7; there is no DNA to check the TCRdb D call of TRBD2. This CDR3 has 15 residues. From germline, CDR1 is DFQATT and CDR2 SNEGSKA (reference sequence). Here the CDR3 reads CSAAGIAGEASEQYF.

The V call is TRBV29-1, the J call TRBJ2-3; the TCRdb call, TRBD1, lacks DNA for checking. The CDR3 spans 14 residues. Per the germline V gene, CDR1 is SQVTM and CDR2 is ANQGSEA. This chain's CDR3 is CSVGRTGSTDTQYF.

The CDR3 sequence is CSARDGGANLDTQYF. This chain joins TRBV20-1 and TRBJ2-3; the D call from TCRdb, TRBD1, cannot be confirmed without DNA. Germline CDR1 DFQATT, CDR2 SNEGSKA (reference sequence). This CDR3 region has 15 residues.

This rearrangement joins TRBV28 to TRBJ1-2; no DNA is available, so the TRBD1 call from TCRdb remains unchecked. The CDR3 consists of 15 residues. The germline V gene encodes CDR1 MDHEN and CDR2 SYDVKM. CDR3 region: CASSGHHGANYGYTF.

This chain connects TRBV20-1 to TRBJ2-5; the TCRdb call, TRBD2, lacks DNA for checking. Germline CDR1 DFQATT, CDR2 SNEGSKA (reference sequence). The CDR3 contains 13 residues. Here the CDR3 reads CSVGPAGGETQYF.

V usage is TRBV6-5 and J usage is TRBJ2-7; the D gene TCRdb calls, TRBD1, cannot be checked with no DNA. This CDR3 spans 16 amino acids. Germline CDR1 and CDR2: MNHEY and SVGAGI. CDR3 amino acids: CASSSWAGGEGYEQYF.

V and J are TRBV20-1 and TRBJ1-1; TCRdb gives TRBD1 as the D gene, but with no DNA this cannot be confirmed. In germline, CDR1 is DFQATT, CDR2 SNEGSKA (reference sequence). CDR3 size: 13 residues. CDR3 sequence reads: CNAWGDGNTEAFF.

The chain joins TRBV19 to TRBJ2-1; TCRdb gives TRBD2 as the D gene, but with no DNA this cannot be confirmed. Germline CDR1 and CDR2: LNHDA and SQIVND (reference sequence). This CDR3 spans 14 amino acids. The CDR3 sequence: CASVSGGAYNEQFF.

V usage is TRBV12-3 or TRBV12-4 and J usage is TRBJ2-7. This CDR3 has 13 residues. CDR3 amino acids: CASCRQGSYEQYF.

This sequence joins TRBV12-3 or TRBV12-4 and TRBJ1-5; TCRdb's D call, TRBD1, is unchecked because there is no DNA. The CDR3 contains 15 residues. CDR3 residues: CASSLSGLPRQPQHF.

The genes are TRBV5-1 and TRBJ1-6; TCRdb designates TRBD1, a call that cannot be tested without DNA. CDR3 length equals 16 residues. CDR1 SGHRS and CDR2 YFSETQ come from the germline V gene. The CDR3 sequence: CASSSGGLGYNSPLHF. The whole variable domain, filled in from reference TRBV5-1 and TRBJ1-6, reads KAGVTQTPRYLIKTRGQQVTLSCSPISGHRSVSWYQQTPGQGLQFLFEYFSETQRNKGNFPGRFSGRQFSNSRSEMNVSTLELGDSALYLCASSSGGLGYNSPLHFGNGTRLTVT.

This sequence joins TRBV20-1 and TRBJ2-3. This CDR3 region has 15 residues. The germline V gene encodes CDR1 DFQATT and CDR2 SNEGSKA (reference sequence). The chain's CDR3 is CSARGATPFTDTQYF.

The chain's CDR3 is CASSFQGGGTEAFF. The genes are TRBV7-2 and TRBJ1-1; TCRdb's D call, TRBD1, is unchecked because there is no DNA. The CDR3 has 14 residues. CDR1 and CDR2 from the germline V gene are SGHTA and FQGNSA.

The V and J genes are TRBV28 and TRBJ2-5; TCRdb proposes TRBD1, but this gene call is untestable without DNA. The germline V gene has CDR1 MDHEN and CDR2 SYDVKM. CDR3 length: 15 residues. The CDR3 here is CASSFTGPRGETQYF.

The J gene is TRBJ2-7, the V gene TRBV30; no DNA is available, so the TRBD1 call from TCRdb remains unchecked. The CDR3 spans 15 residues. Germline CDR1 and CDR2: GTSNPN and SVGIG (reference sequence). The CDR3 loop reads CAWSGAGTGYYEQYF.

The chain joins TRBV6-1 to TRBJ2-6; the TRBD1 assignment by TCRdb is unverifiable without DNA. CDR1 and CDR2 (germline): MNHNS, SASEGT. The CDR3 extends over 19 amino acids. This chain's CDR3 is CASSPGQGTPRSGANVLTF.

The CDR3 reads CASSFEDYGYTF. The chain couples TRBV7-9 to TRBJ1-2. The CDR3 sequence is 12 residues long. CDR1 is SEHNR and CDR2 is FQNEAQ in the germline V gene (reference sequence).

The chain links TRBV5-5 to TRBJ1-1; as DNA is missing, the TRBD1 call by TCRdb cannot be tested. CDR3 length: 17 residues. Germline V gene lookup returns CDR1 SGHKS and CDR2 YYEKEE (reference sequence). The CDR3 sequence is CASSQFVQGAMNTEAFF.

The V and J genes are TRBV11-2 and TRBJ2-3; TCRdb picks TRBD1, but there is no DNA to check that call. CDR3 length: 16 residues. Germline-derived CDR1 and CDR2 are SGHAT and FQNNGV. This CDR3 is CASRARQGESTDTQYF.

J is TRBJ2-3 and V is TRBV28; the D call from TCRdb, TRBD2, cannot be confirmed without DNA. The CDR3 length is 17 residues. The germline V gene has CDR1 MDHEN and CDR2 SYDVKM. The chain's CDR3 is CASRKPGLAGLTDTQYF.

The genes are TRBV7-8 and TRBJ2-7; TCRdb calls TRBD2, which cannot be checked without DNA. The CDR3 is made up of 16 amino acids. Germline CDR1 is SGHVS and CDR2 is FQNEAQ. CDR3 amino acids: CASSLVTGRSSYEQYF.

This chain connects TRBV28 to TRBJ2-7; TCRdb designates TRBD2, a call that cannot be tested without DNA. The germline CDR1 and CDR2 sequences are MDHEN and SYDVKM. The CDR3 totals 14 residues. CDR3 loop: CASDSGRGRGEQYF.